This record concerns one TCR beta chain sequence. The antigen it recognizes is unknown. No much larger clonotype is one base removed from it; base qualities were not supplied. The time point tag for this specimen amounts to: at surgical resection after neoadjuvant nivolumab +/- ipilimumab. Samples came from the phase 2 randomized NEOSTAR trial, which tested neoadjuvant nivolumab or nivolumab plus ipilimumab followed by surgery in operable NSCLC. CDR1 and CDR2 were assigned from the germline V gene as SGHRS and YFSETQ. Spanning cysteine to phenylalanine, the CDR3 consists of 15 amino acids. Only CDR3 DNA is held: 45 bases, read in frame from base 1. V is reduced by 2 bases and J by 2 bases, leaving a spacing of 13 bases between them. The data originate from a study of neoadjuvant nivolumab and ipilimumab in lung cancer (dated by TCRdb to the early 2020s). The study in broad terms: Nivolumab was administered intravenously at 3 mg/kg on days 1, 15 and 29, and in the combination arm ipilimumab 1 mg/kg was added on day 1 only. TCR repertoires were compared between pretherapy (baseline) peripheral blood and tumors resected at surgery after neoadjuvant immune checkpoint blockade. For each study arm, the primary endpoint of the trial was the rate of major pathologic response (MPR) in the intention-to-treat population. Matched pretherapy and resected tumor pairs were analyzed from seven patients, of whom four had been treated with nivolumab and three with nivolumab plus ipilimumab. The trial treated approximately 46 patients with operable NSCLC: around 23 were randomized to nivolumab monotherapy and about 20 to nivolumab plus ipilimumab. Study-wide findings and limitations: No significant correlation was found between TCR clonality and pathologic tumor regression, and only a single major-pathologic-response sample was available for the analysis of TCR clonality versus pathologic tumor regression. TCR richness and clonality were greater in resected tumors than in tumor-adjacent uninvolved lung, and increases were seen in more dual-therapy-treated tumors. Tumor T-cell richness and clonality rose from pretherapy to surgery in three of three dual-therapy tumors but in only two of four nivolumab-treated tumors. A small number of samples was subjected to TCR sequencing. Richness in tumors resected after neoadjuvant therapy showed a positive correlation with pretherapy blood TCR richness (Spearman R ~ 0.82).

Library preparation employed the immunoSEQ multiplex PCR assay. From the authors' description of their analysis: Richness and clonality were used to summarize the repertoires, and clones that significantly expanded or contracted between pre- and post-therapy samples were identified. The source is immuneACCESS, and TCRdb retained only in-frame sequences with V and J called. Part of the clones is not carried over; for the studies checked, unresolved V genes explain less than half of this, and the remainder is unexplained. V and J calls and clone size are given by that table; D and trimming were obtained from the DNA. The table for this sample lists roughly 20,000 clones; almost 80% of them were counted only once. Around 10% of the sample comes from the top ten.

This clonotype was obtained from an adult with non-small cell lung cancer. Sequences were derived from tumor tissue, sampled after neoadjuvant nivolumab, alone or with ipilimumab, at or shortly before surgery. The rearrangement joined TRBV5-1 to TRBJ1-2; TRBD1 could be the D gene, as 6 bases match. The CDR3 sequence is CASSFRAGENYGYTF. The DNA sequence is given as TGCGCCAGCAGCTTTCGGGCAGGGGAGAACTATGGCTACACCTTC.